The clone carrying this T cell receptor (beta chain) was seen repeatedly, ten times or more. Its target is not known. Trimming pared 8 bases from V and 3 bases from J, leaving 14 bases between. This CDR3 region has 14 residues. From roughly 390 ng of RNA, a library with molecular barcoded alpha/delta and beta/gamma adaptors was made. TCRdb ran MiXCR on the reads and lists one entry per CDR3 protein. The repertoire holds 20,000 or so distinct CDR3 sequences, less than 25% seen once, with 45% to 50% in the top ten. This sample stems from a study of read filtering for tumor transcriptome and immune sequencing. Study-level information: TCR-mapped reads were about 3.5 to 11 million with IR-seq versus about 75 to 1,400 with RNA-seq. Whole-study results and caveats: The CD138-negative fraction was mixed bone marrow immune cells, not pure T cells. Without single-read clonotypes, shared clonotype proportions correlated more between IR-seq and RNA-seq. Approximately 79% of IR-seq clonotypes had a single read, yet these held around 3.5% of reads.

The sample comprised a population of CD138-negative cells sorted from bone marrow. V is TRBV12-3 or TRBV12-4 and J is TRBJ2-1; possible D gene TRBD1, 6 bases. This receptor was taken from a donor older than 35 with multiple myeloma. CDR3 residues: CASRWAGVYNEQFF. The DNA of the CDR3 is TGTGCCAGCCGATGGGCAGGGGTCTACAATGAGCAGTTCTTC.